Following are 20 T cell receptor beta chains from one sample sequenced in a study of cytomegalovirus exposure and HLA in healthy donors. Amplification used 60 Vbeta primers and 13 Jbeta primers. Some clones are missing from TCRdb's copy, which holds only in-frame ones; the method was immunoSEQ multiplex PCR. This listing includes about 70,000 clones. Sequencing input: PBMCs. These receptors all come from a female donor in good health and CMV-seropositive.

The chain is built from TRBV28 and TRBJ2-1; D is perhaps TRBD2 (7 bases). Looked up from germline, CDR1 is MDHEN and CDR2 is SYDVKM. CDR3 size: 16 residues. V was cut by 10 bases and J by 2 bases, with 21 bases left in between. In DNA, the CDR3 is TGTGCCACGGGAGGACAGTGGCGGTATCCCTACAATGAGCAGTTCTTC. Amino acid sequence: CATGGQWRYPYNEQFF.

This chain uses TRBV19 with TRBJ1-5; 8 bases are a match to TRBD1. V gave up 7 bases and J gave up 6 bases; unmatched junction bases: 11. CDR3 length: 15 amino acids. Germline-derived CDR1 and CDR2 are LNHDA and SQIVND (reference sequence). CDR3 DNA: TGTGCCAGTACCACGATGGCAGGGGGCGGTCAGCCCCAGCATTTT. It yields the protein CASTTMAGGGQPQHF.

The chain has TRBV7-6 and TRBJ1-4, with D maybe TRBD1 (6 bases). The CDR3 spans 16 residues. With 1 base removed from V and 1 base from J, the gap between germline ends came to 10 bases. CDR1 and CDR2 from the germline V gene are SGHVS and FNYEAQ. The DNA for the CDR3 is TGTGCCAGCAGCTTAGAACAGGGAGTAACTAATGAAAAACTGTTTTTT. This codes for CASSLEQGVTNEKLFF.

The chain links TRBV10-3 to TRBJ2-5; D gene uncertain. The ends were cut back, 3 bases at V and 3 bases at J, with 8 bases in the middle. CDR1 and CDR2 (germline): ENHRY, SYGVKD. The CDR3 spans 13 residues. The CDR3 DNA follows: TGTGCCATCAGTGAACAGACGGAAGAGACCCAGTACTTC. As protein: CAISEQTEETQYF.

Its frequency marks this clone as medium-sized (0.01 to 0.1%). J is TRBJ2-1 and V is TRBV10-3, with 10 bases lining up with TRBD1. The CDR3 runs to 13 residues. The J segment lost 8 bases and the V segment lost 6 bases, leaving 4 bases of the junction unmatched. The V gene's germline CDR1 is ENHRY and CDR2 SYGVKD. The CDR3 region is CAIRDRGIDEQFF. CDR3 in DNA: TGTGCCATCAGGGACAGGGGGATCGATGAGCAGTTCTTC.

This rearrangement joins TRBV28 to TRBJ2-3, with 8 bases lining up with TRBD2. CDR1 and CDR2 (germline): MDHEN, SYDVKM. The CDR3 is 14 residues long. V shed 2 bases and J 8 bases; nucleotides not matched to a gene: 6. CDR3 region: CASSLLGGAGTQYF. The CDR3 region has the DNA TGTGCCAGCAGTTTACTCGGGGGGGCGGGTACGCAGTATTTT.

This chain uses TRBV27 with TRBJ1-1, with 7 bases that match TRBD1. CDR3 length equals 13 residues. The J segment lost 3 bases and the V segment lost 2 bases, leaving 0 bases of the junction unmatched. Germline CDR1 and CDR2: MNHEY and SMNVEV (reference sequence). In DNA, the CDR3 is TGTGCCAGCAGTTTAGACAGGGACACTGAAGCTTTCTTT. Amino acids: CASSLDRDTEAFF.

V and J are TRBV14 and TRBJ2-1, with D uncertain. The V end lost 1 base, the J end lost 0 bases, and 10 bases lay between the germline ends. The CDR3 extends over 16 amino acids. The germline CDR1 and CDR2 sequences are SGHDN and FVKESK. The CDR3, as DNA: TGTGCCAGCAGCCAAGCCCTCCCTAGCTCCTACAATGAGCAGTTCTTC. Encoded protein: CASSQALPSSYNEQFF.

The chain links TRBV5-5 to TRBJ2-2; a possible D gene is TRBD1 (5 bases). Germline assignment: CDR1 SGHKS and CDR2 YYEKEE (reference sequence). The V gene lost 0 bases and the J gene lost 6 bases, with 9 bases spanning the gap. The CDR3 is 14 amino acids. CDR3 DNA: TGTGCCAGCAGCTTGGGTCAGGGTGCCGGGGAGCTGTTTTTT. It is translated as CASSLGQGAGELFF.

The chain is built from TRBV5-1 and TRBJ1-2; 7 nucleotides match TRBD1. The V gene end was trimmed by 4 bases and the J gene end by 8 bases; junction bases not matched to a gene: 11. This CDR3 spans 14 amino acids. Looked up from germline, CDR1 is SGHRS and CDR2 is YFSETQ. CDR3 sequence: CASSGGTAPYGYTF. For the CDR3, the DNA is TGCGCCAGCAGCGGGGGGACAGCCCCTTACGGCTACACCTTC.

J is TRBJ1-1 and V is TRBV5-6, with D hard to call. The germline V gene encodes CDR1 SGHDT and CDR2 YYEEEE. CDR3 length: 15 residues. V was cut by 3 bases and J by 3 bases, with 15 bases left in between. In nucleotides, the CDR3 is TGTGCCAGCAGCTCGACCTTCACCGAGGACACTGAAGCTTTCTTT. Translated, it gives CASSSTFTEDTEAFF. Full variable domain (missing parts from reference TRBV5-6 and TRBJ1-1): DAGVTQSPTHLIKTRGQQVTLRCSPKSGHDTVSWYQQALGQGPQFIFQYYEEEERQRGNFPDRFSGHQFPNYSSELNVNALLLGDSALYLCASSSTFTEDTEAFFGQGTRLTVV.

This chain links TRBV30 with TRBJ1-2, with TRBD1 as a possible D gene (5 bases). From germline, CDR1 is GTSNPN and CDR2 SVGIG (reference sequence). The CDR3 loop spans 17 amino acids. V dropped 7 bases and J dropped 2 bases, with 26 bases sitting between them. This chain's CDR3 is CAYSVRIDSQENYGYTF. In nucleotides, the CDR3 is TGTGCCTATTCCGTGAGGATCGACAGCCAGGAGAACTATGGCTACACCTTC.

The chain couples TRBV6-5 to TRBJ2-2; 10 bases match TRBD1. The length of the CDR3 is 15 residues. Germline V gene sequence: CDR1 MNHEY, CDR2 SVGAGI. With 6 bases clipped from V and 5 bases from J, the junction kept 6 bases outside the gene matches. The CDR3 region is CASSPGQGRTGELFF. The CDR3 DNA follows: TGTGCCAGCAGCCCGGGACAGGGGAGGACCGGGGAGCTGTTTTTT.

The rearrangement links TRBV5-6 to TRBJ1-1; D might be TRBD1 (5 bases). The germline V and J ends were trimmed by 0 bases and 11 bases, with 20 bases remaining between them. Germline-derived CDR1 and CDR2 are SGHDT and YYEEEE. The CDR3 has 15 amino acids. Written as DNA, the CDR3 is TGTGCCAGCAGCTTGGGGAAGGGGCGGGGGTCCTGGGCTTTCTTT. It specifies CASSLGKGRGSWAFF.

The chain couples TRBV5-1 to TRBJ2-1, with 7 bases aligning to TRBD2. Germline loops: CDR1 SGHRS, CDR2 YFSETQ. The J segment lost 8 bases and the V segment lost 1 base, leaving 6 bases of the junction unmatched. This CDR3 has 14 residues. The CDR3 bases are TGCGCCAGCAGCTTGACGGGAGGCCTGGATGAGCAGTTCTTC. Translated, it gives CASSLTGGLDEQFF.

CDR3 region: CASRDRDSNQPQHF. The CDR3 DNA follows: TGTGCCAGCAGAGACAGGGATAGCAATCAGCCCCAGCATTTT. This rearrangement joins TRBV25-1 to TRBJ1-5; TRBD1 aligns across 7 bases. The V gene end was trimmed by 6 bases and the J gene end by 0 bases; junction bases not matched to a gene: 2. Germline V gene data show CDR1 as MGHDK and CDR2 as SYGVNS. This CDR3 contains 14 residues.

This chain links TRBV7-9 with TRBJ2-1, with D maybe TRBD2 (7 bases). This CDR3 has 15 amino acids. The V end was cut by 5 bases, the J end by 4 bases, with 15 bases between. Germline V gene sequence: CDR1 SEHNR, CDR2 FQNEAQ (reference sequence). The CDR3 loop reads CASSLDGGHYNEQFF. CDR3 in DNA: TGTGCCAGCAGCCTAGACGGGGGGCATTACAATGAGCAGTTCTTC. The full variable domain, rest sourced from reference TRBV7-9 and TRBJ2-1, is DTGVSQNPRHKITKRGQNVTFRCDPISEHNRLYWYRQTLGQGPEFLTYFQNEAQLEKSRLLSDRFSAERPKGSFSTLEIQRTEQGDSAMYLCASSLDGGHYNEQFFGPGTRLTVL.

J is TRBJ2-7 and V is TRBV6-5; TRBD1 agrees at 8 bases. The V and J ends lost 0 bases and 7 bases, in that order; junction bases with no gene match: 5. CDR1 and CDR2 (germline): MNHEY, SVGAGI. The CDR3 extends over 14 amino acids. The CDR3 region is CASSYSMTGEEQYF. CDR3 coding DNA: TGTGCCAGCAGTTACTCGATGACAGGGGAAGAGCAGTACTTC.

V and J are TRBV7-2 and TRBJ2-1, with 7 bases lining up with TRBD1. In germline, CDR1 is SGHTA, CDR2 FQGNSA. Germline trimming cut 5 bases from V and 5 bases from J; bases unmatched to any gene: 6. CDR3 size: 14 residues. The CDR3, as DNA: TGTGCCAGCAGCAGAGGACAGGAGGACAATGAGCAGTTCTTC. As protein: CASSRGQEDNEQFF.

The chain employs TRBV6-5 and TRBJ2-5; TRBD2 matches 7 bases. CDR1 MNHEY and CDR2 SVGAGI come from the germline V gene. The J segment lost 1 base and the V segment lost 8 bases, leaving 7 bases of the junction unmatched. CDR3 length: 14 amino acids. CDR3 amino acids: CASSVGGGQETQYF. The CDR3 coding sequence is TGTGCCAGCTCGGTGGGGGGGGGCCAAGAGACCCAGTACTTC.